These 22 T cell receptor beta chains were all obtained from the same sample, sequenced in a study of T-cell memory formation after mild COVID-19. TCRdb used MiXCR to reprocess the 5' RACE reads, holding one entry per CDR3 protein. The table shows hundreds of thousands of distinct CDR3 sequences, with around 30% occurring only once. The sample was PBMCs or a T cell subset sorted from them (not recorded which). Receptors originate from an adult woman who had mild COVID-19 (a few samples of this study predate the infection). Cell type and time point are not known.

This clonotype was detected only a few times. This chain uses TRBV2 with TRBJ2-1; TRBD2 agrees at 9 bases. The CDR3 is 16 amino acids. Germline CDR1 is SNHLY and CDR2 is FYNNEI. The V segment lost 9 bases and the J segment 9 bases; nucleotides outside the gene matches: 18. CDR3 nucleotide sequence: TGTGCCAGTCATATGGCTCCATCGGGACTAGCAGTTGAGCAGTTCTTC. Its protein is CASHMAPSGLAVEQFF.

V is TRBV28 and J is TRBJ2-7; 8 nucleotides line up with TRBD1. J lost 2 bases, V lost 6 bases, and 12 bases had no gene match. From germline, CDR1 is MDHEN and CDR2 SYDVKM. The CDR3 is 16 amino acids. CDR3 DNA sequence: TGTGCCAGCAGAACGACAAGGGACAGGAGACCCTACGAGCAGTACTTC. Translation gives CASRTTRDRRPYEQYF. Using reference TRBV28 and TRBJ2-7 for the parts outside the CDR3, the full variable domain is DVKVTQSSRYLVKRTGEKVFLECVQDMDHENMFWYRQDPGLGLRLIYFSYDVKMKEKGDIPEGYSVSREKKERFSLILESASTNQTSMYLCASRTTRDRRPYEQYFGPGTRLTVT.

The chain combines TRBV12-3 or TRBV12-4 with TRBJ2-1; 9 bases agree with TRBD2. The CDR3 sequence is 16 residues long. Trimming took 3 bases from V and 2 from J; bases not matched to a gene: 5. Written as DNA, the CDR3 is TGTGCCAGCAGTTTTTCTGGGACTAGCCCCTACAATGAGCAGTTCTTC. Encoded protein: CASSFSGTSPYNEQFF.

This clonotype was counted a few times. This sequence joins TRBV18 and TRBJ1-3; D call uncertain. The CDR3 length is 14 residues. The ends were cut back, 6 bases at V and 1 base at J, with 10 bases in the middle. Germline V gives CDR1 KGHSH, CDR2 LQKENI. The CDR3 DNA reads as TGTGCCAGCTCCGAACAGAGGTCTGGAAACACCATATATTTT. Its protein is CASSEQRSGNTIYF.

The rearrangement uses TRBV7-6 and TRBJ1-6; D is ambiguous. CDR1 is SGHVS and CDR2 is FNYEAQ in the germline V gene. The CDR3 is 15 amino acids. The germline V and J ends were trimmed by 4 bases and 9 bases, with 16 bases remaining between them. The CDR3 sequence: CASSSQQWGGSPLHF. DNA of the CDR3: TGTGCCAGCAGCTCCCAGCAGTGGGGAGGTTCACCCCTCCACTTT.

This clonotype has just a few counts. This chain joins TRBV15 and TRBJ2-1; 8 bases agree with TRBD2. This CDR3 region has 16 residues. V lost 0 bases, J lost 10 bases, and 11 bases stayed unmatched. Germline loops: CDR1 LNHNV, CDR2 YYDKDF (reference sequence). The CDR3 bases are TGTGCCACCAGCAGAGAAGTGGTAGCGGGATTAGCCGAGCAGTTCTTC. It is translated as CATSREVVAGLAEQFF.

This sequence joins TRBV7-9 and TRBJ1-2; D might be TRBD1 (5 bases). V lost 1 base to trimming and J lost 0 bases, with 12 bases between them. The CDR3 is made up of 16 amino acids. The V gene's germline CDR1 is SEHNR and CDR2 FQNEAQ (reference sequence). The chain's CDR3 is CASSLDVGAPNYGYTF. DNA for the CDR3: TGTGCCAGCAGCTTAGATGTAGGGGCACCTAACTATGGCTACACCTTC.

This clonotype appeared a single time. V usage is TRBV15 and J usage is TRBJ2-7; perhaps TRBD2 as D (7 bases). V was trimmed by 1 base and J by 2 bases, leaving 12 bases between them. The CDR3 totals 15 residues. The V gene's germline CDR1 is LNHNV and CDR2 YYDKDF (reference sequence). CDR3 amino acids: CATSRGGGGTYEQYF. The CDR3 region has the DNA TGTGCCACCAGCAGAGGGGGAGGGGGAACCTACGAGCAGTACTTC.

This chain uses TRBV12-3 or TRBV12-4 with TRBJ1-5; 7 bases are shared with TRBD1. Trimming at V came to 5 bases and at J to 7 bases, leaving 8 bases not matched to a gene. The CDR3 totals 14 residues. The CDR3 protein is CASSEQGSGQPQHF. The CDR3 DNA sequence: TGTGCCAGCAGTGAACAGGGGTCCGGGCAGCCCCAGCATTTT.

This chain connects TRBV6-2 or TRBV6-3 to TRBJ1-5; 7 bases align to TRBD1. The CDR3 runs to 14 residues. Germline V gives CDR1 MNHEY, CDR2 SVGEGT. V lost 7 bases and J lost 5; bases outside the gene matches: 8. The CDR3 region is CASKTTGSDQPQHF. DNA of the CDR3: TGTGCCAGCAAGACGACAGGGTCGGATCAGCCCCAGCATTTT.

This chain connects TRBV10-3 to TRBJ2-1, with 10 bases fitting TRBD2. With 6 bases clipped from V and 10 bases from J, the junction kept 0 bases outside the gene matches. The germline V gene has CDR1 ENHRY and CDR2 SYGVKD. The CDR3 length is 11 residues. The DNA of the CDR3 is TGTGCCATCAGACTAGCGGGAGAGCAGTTCTTC. Its protein is CAIRLAGEQFF.

The chain links TRBV5-1 to TRBJ2-5; no firm D call. This CDR3 contains 16 residues. Trimming shortened V by 4 bases and J by 4 bases, and 20 bases separated the two germline ends. The germline V gene encodes CDR1 SGHRS and CDR2 YFSETQ. CDR3 nucleotides: TGCGCCAGCAGCCCCTACGATACCGTGACGGGAGAGACCCAGTACTTC. As protein: CASSPYDTVTGETQYF.

The V and J genes are TRBV2 and TRBJ2-1, with TRBD1 identical over 8 bases. V lost 3 bases to trimming and J lost 7 bases; unmatched junction nucleotides: 5. This CDR3 is built from 14 residues. Germline CDR1 SNHLY, CDR2 FYNNEI. CDR3 in DNA: TGTGCCAGCAGTGAGACAGGGGTTAGGAATGAGCAGTTCTTC. The encoded protein is CASSETGVRNEQFF.

The chain joins TRBV20-1 to TRBJ1-1; 8 bases map to TRBD1. CDR1 and CDR2 (germline): DFQATT, SNEGSKA (reference sequence). The V gene end was trimmed by 5 bases and the J gene end by 0 bases; junction bases not matched to a gene: 11. The CDR3 has 16 residues. CDR3 nucleotides: TGCAGTGCTGTCGACAGGGGCCCTTTGATGAACACTGAAGCTTTCTTT. It codes for CSAVDRGPLMNTEAFF.

The rearrangement joins TRBV4-1 to TRBJ1-1; D perhaps matches TRBD1 (5 bases). Germline assignment: CDR1 MGHRA and CDR2 YSYEKL. V dropped 1 base and J dropped 1 base, with 16 bases sitting between them. There are 17 residues in the CDR3. CDR3 DNA sequence: TGCGCCAGCAGCCAAGTCCGACTCAGGGTAAAGAACACTGAAGCTTTCTTT. This codes for CASSQVRLRVKNTEAFF.

The chain is built from TRBV4-1 and TRBJ2-3, with D hard to call. CDR3 size: 14 residues. With 1 base removed from V and 0 bases from J, the gap between germline ends came to 5 bases. Germline CDR1 and CDR2: MGHRA and YSYEKL. CDR3 nucleotides: TGCGCCAGCAGCCAAGGACGGAGCACAGATACGCAGTATTTT. It encodes CASSQGRSTDTQYF.

This clonotype was observed a few times. The V and J genes are TRBV18 and TRBJ2-3, with D tentatively TRBD1 or TRBD2 (6 bases each). The CDR3 covers 15 residues. V gave up 4 bases and J gave up 1 base, with 12 bases separating them. Germline CDR1 and CDR2: KGHSH and LQKENI. The CDR3 region has the DNA TGTGCCAGCTCACGGGGGGCCTGGGGCACAGATACGCAGTATTTT. Its protein is CASSRGAWGTDTQYF. Full variable domain (rest looked up from reference TRBV18 and TRBJ2-3): NAGVMQNPRHLVRRRGQEARLRCSPMKGHSHVYWYRQLPEEGLKFMVYLQKENIIDESGMPKERFSAEFPKEGPSILRIQQVVRGDSAAYFCASSRGAWGTDTQYFGPGTRLTVL.

The CDR3 reads CAPTTGPGPGTDTQYF. CDR3 nucleotide sequence: TGTGCCCCTACGACGGGGCCGGGACCTGGCACAGATACGCAGTATTTT. The gene calls are TRBV7-2 and TRBJ2-3, with D perhaps given as TRBD1 or TRBD2 (5 bases each). This CDR3 is built from 16 residues. V lost 11 bases and J 1 base, leaving 22 bases between the germline ends. The germline CDR1 and CDR2 sequences are SGHTA and FQGNSA.

The J gene is TRBJ1-1, the V gene TRBV7-3, with 7 bases that match TRBD1. CDR1 is SGHTA and CDR2 is FQGTGA in the germline V gene. The CDR3 sequence is 15 residues long. The ends lost 5 bases at V and 1 base at J; junction bases unmatched: 7. CDR3 DNA: TGTGCCAGCAGCCCCGTAGGGGGCGCGAACACTGAAGCTTTCTTT. It codes for CASSPVGGANTEAFF.

This clonotype was seen more than once but under ten times. This chain connects TRBV5-1 to TRBJ2-7; 11 positions agree with TRBD1. With V trimmed by 0 bases and J by 3 bases, 11 bases remained unmatched. The germline V gene has CDR1 SGHRS and CDR2 YFSETQ. The CDR3 is 18 amino acids. CDR3 in DNA: TGCGCCAGCAGCTTGGACCGGACAGGGGGCATTGTAGTCTACGAGCAGTACTTC. Encoded protein: CASSLDRTGGIVVYEQYF.

CDR3 sequence (DNA): TGTGCCAGCAGTACTACGGGTAGCGGGAAGTGGAATGAGCAGTTCTTC. This sequence encodes CASSTTGSGKWNEQFF. The V gene is TRBV12-3 or TRBV12-4, the J gene TRBJ2-1; 8 bases align to TRBD2. Losses at the gene ends were 5 bases for V and 7 bases for J; bases not matched to a gene: 13. The CDR3 contains 16 residues.

This clonotype was detected only once. The chain is built from TRBV7-2 and TRBJ2-7; possible D gene TRBD2, 5 bases. Looked up from germline, CDR1 is SGHTA and CDR2 is FQGNSA. Trimming took 1 base from V and 6 from J, leaving 13 bases between them. CDR3 length: 14 residues. The CDR3 here is CASSLDVGVSEQYF. CDR3 DNA: TGTGCCAGCAGCTTAGACGTGGGAGTCAGCGAGCAGTACTTC. Filled out from reference TRBV7-2 and TRBJ2-7, the complete variable domain reads GAGVSQSPSNKVTEKGKDVELRCDPISGHTALYWYRQSLGQGLEFLIYFQGNSAPDKSGLPSDRFSAERTGGSVSTLTIQRTQQEDSAVYLCASSLDVGVSEQYFGPGTRLTVT.